The clone carrying this T cell receptor (beta chain) turned up a few times. Its antigen is not identified. These data are taken from a study of cytomegalovirus exposure and HLA in healthy donors. Looking at the study overall: Early on, a data release was issued that held 80 million or so unique TCRs from HLA-typed donors.

This PCR relied on a set of 60 Vbeta primers and 13 Jbeta primers. TCRdb's copy holds only in-frame clones and misses some; the assay was immunoSEQ multiplex PCR. The sample lists about 160,000 clones, around 80% seen once, with over 2.5% in the top ten. Regarding the study as a whole: Reported results showed that the classifier diagnosed cytomegalovirus status with high specificity and sensitivity. A likely sequencing artifact accounted for one observed cluster of highly shared sequence variants. Roughly uniform depth of sequencing across donors was assumed in presence/absence analyses.

J gave up 3 bases and V 6 bases, and 9 bases lay outside the gene matches. The CDR3 runs 15 residues. CDR1 and CDR2 (germline): MRHNA, SNTAGT. The sequencing input was PBMCs. This rearrangement joins TRBV6-4 to TRBJ2-3; 7 bases are a match to TRBD2. The receptor was derived from a woman aged 50 to 60 in good health and CMV-seropositive. CDR3: CASSLNSGGTDTQYF. Written as DNA, the CDR3 is TGTGCCAGCAGCTTAAACTCCGGGGGGACAGATACGCAGTATTTT.